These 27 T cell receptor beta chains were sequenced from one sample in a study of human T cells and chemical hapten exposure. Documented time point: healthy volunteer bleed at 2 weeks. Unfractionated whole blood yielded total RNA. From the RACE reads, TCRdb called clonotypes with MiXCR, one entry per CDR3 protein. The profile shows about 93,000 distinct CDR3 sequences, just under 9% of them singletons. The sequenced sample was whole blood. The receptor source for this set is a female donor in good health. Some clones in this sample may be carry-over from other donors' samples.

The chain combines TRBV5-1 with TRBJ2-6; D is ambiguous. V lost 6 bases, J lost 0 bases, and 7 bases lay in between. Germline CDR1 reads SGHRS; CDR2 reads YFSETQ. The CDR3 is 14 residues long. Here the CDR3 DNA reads TGCGCCAGCAACGACAACTCTGGGGCCAACGTCCTGACTTTC. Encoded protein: CASNDNSGANVLTF.

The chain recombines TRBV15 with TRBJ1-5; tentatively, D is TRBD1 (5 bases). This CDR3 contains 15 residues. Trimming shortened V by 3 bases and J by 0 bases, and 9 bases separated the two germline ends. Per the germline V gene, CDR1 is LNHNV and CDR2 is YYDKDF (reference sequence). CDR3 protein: CATSRGPNSNQPQHF. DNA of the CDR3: TGTGCCACCAGCAGGGGACCGAATAGCAATCAGCCCCAGCATTTT.

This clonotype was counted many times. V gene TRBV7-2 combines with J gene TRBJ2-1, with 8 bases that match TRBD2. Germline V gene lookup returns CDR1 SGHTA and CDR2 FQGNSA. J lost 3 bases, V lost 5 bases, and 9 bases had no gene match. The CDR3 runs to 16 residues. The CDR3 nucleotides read TGTGCCAGCAGCCGGGGAGCTAGCGGGCACTACAATGAGCAGTTCTTC. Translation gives CASSRGASGHYNEQFF.

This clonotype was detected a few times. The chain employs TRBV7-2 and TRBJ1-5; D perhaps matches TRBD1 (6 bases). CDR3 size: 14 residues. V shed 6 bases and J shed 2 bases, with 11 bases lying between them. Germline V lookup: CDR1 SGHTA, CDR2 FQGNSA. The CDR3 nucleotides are TGTGCCAGCAGTGACAGACAGGGCAATCAGCCCCAGCATTTT. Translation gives CASSDRQGNQPQHF.

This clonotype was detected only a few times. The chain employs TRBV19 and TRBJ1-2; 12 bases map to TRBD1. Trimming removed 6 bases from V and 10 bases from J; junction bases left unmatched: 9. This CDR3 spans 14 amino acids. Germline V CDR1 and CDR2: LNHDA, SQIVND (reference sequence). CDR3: CASRSGGTGGDYTF. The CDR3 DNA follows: TGTGCCAGTAGATCCGGGGGGACAGGGGGCGACTACACCTTC.

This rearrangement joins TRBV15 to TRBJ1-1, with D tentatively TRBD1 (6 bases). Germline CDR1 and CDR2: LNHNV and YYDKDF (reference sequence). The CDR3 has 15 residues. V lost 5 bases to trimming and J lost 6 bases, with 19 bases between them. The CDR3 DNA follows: TGTGCCACCAGCGGCTCCCGGGGGCCCAGGGCTGAAGCTTTCTTT. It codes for CATSGSRGPRAEAFF.

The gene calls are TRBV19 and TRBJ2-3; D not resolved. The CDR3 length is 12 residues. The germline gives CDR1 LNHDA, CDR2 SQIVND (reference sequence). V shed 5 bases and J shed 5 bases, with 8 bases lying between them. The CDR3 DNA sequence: TGTGCCAGTAGTGCTCCGGGAGATACGCAGTATTTT. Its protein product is CASSAPGDTQYF.

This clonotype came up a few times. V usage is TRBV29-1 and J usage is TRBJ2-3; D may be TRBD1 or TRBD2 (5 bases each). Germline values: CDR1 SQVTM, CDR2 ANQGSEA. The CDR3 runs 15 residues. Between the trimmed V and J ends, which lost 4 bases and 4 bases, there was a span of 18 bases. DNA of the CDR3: TGCAGCGTTGGGCCCAGTCGGGACCGCGCAGATACGCAGTATTTT. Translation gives CSVGPSRDRADTQYF.

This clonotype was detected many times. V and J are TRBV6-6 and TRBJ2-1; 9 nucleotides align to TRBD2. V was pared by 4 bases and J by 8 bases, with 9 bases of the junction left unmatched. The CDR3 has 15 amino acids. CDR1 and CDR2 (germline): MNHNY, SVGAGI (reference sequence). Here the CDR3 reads CASSFEVAGDHEQFF. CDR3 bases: TGTGCCAGCAGTTTTGAGGTAGCGGGAGACCATGAGCAGTTCTTC.

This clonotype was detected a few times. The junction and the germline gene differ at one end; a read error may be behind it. DNA of the CDR3: TGTGCCAGCGGTGAGCGGGAGTCACCCCAAGAGACCCAGTACTTC. Translating gives CASGERESPQETQYF. The genes are TRBV6-1 and TRBJ2-5, with 8 bases that match TRBD2. The CDR3 contains 15 residues. Germline V lookup: CDR1 MNHNS, CDR2 SASEGT.

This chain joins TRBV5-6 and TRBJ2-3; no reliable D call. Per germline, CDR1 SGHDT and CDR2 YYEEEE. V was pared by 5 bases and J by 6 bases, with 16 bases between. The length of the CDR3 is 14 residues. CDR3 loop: CASRMASRPDTQYF. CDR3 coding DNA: TGTGCCAGCAGGATGGCCTCCCGGCCTGATACGCAGTATTTT.

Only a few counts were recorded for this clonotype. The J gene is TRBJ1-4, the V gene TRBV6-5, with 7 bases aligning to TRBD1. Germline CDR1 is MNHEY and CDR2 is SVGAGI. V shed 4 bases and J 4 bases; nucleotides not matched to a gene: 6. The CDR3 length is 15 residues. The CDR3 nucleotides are TGTGCCAGCAGTTCCTGGGGACAGCGTAATGAAAAACTGTTTTTT. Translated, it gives CASSSWGQRNEKLFF.

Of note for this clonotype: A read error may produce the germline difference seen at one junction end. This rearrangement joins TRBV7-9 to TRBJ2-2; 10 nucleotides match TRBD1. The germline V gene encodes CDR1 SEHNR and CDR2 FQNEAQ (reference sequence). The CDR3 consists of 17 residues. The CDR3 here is CASSSIRDRGYTGEPFF. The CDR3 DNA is TGTGCCAGCAGTTCGATCCGGGACAGGGGATACACCGGGGAGCCGTTTTTT.

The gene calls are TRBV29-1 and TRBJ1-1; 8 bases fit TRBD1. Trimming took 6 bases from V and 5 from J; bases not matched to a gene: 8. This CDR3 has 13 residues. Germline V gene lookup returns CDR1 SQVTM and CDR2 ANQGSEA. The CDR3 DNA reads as TGCAGCGTACAGGGGGGTGGTGGGACTGAAGCTTTCTTT. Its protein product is CSVQGGGGTEAFF.

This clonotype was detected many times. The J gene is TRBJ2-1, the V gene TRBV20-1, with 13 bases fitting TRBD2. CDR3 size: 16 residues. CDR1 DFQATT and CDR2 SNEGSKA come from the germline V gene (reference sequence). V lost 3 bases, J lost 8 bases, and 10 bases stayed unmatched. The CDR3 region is CSASRVLAGGLHEQFF. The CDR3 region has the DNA TGCAGTGCTAGTCGGGTACTAGCGGGAGGGTTACATGAGCAGTTCTTC.

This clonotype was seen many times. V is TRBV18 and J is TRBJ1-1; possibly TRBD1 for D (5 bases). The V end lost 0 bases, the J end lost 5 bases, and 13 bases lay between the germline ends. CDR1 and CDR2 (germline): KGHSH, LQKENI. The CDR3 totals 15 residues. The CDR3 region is CASSPPGTGGTEAFF. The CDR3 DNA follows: TGTGCCAGCTCACCACCCGGGACGGGGGGTACTGAAGCTTTCTTT.

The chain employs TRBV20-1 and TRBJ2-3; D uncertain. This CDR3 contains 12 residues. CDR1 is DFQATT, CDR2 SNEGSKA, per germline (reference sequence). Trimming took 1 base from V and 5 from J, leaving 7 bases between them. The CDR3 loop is CSARASGDTQYF. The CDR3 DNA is TGCAGTGCTAGAGCTTCGGGAGATACGCAGTATTTT.

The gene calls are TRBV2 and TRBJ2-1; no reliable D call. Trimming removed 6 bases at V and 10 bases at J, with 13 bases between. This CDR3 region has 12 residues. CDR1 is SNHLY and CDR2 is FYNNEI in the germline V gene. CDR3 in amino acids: CASRPPLAEQFF. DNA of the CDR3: TGTGCCAGCAGGCCGCCCCTGGCGGAGCAGTTCTTC.

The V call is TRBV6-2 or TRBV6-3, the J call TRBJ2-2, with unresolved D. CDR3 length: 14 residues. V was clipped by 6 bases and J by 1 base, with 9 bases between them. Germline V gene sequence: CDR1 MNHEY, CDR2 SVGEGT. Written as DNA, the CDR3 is TGTGCCAGCAGACCCGACATGAACACCGGGGAGCTGTTTTTT. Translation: CASRPDMNTGELFF.

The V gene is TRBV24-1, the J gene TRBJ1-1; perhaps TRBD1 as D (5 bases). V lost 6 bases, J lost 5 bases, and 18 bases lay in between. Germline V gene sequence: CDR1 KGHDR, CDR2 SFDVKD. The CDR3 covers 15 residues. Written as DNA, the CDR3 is TGTGCCACCAGTTTTAGTGTGGGGGGGAGGACTGAAGCTTTCTTT. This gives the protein CATSFSVGGRTEAFF.

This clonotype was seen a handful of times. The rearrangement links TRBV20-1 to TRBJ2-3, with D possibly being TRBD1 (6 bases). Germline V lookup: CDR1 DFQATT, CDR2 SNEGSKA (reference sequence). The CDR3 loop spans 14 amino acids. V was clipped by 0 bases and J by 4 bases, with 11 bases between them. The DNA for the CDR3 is TGCAGTGCTAGAGAAGGGGGTGAGGCAGATACGCAGTATTTT. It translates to CSAREGGEADTQYF.

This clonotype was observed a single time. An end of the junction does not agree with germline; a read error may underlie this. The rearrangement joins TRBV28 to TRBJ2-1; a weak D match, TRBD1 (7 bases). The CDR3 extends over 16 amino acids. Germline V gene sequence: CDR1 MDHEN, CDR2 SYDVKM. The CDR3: CASSTLEGAAYNERFF. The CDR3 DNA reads TGTGCCAGCAGTACCCTGGAGGGGGCGGCCTACAATGAGCGGTTCTTC.

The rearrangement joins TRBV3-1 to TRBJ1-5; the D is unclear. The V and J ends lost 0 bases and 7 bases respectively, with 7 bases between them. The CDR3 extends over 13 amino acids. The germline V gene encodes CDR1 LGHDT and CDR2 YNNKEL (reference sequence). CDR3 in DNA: TGTGCCAGCAGCCAAGATATCGACCAGCCCCAGCATTTT. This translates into CASSQDIDQPQHF. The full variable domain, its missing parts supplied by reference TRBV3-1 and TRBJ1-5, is DTAVSQTPKYLVTQMGNDKSIKCEQNLGHDTMYWYKQDSKKFLKIMFSYNNKELIINETVPNRFSPKSPDKAHLNLHINSLELGDSAVYFCASSQDIDQPQHFGDGTRLSIL.

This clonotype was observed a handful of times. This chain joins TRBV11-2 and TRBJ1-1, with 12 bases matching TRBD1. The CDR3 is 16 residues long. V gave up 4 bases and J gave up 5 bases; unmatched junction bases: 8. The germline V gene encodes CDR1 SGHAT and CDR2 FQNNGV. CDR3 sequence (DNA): TGTGCCAGCAGCTCCTGGGACAGGGGGCTTAGTACTGAAGCTTTCTTT. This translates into CASSSWDRGLSTEAFF.

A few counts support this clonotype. The CDR3, as DNA: TGCGCCAGCAGCAGGAGGGTTCGAGACACTACAACCGGGGAGCTGTTTTTT. It specifies CASSRRVRDTTTGELFF. The rearrangement uses TRBV5-1 and TRBJ2-2; possibly TRBD2 for D (6 bases). The ends were cut back, 4 bases at V and 5 bases at J, with 21 bases in the middle. CDR1 is SGHRS, CDR2 YFSETQ, per germline. CDR3 length equals 17 residues.

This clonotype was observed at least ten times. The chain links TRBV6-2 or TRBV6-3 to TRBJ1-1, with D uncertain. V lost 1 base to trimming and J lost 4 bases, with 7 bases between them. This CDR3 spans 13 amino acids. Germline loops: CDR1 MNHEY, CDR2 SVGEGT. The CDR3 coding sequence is TGTGCCAGCAGTTACTTGGGGTCCACTGAAGCTTTCTTT. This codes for CASSYLGSTEAFF.

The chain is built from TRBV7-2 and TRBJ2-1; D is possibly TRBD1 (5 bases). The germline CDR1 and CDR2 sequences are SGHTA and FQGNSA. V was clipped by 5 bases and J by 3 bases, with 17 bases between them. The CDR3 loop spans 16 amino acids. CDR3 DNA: TGTGCCAGCAGCCGGGTAGGGGTACAGATCTACAATGAGCAGTTCTTC. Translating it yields CASSRVGVQIYNEQFF.